This TCR beta chain came from a study of blood T cell repertoires in COVID-19. Across the study: T cells, B-cell-depleted T cells, or PBMCs supplied cDNA or gDNA.

Germline V gene sequence: CDR1 SGHNT, CDR2 YYREEE (reference sequence). V lost 4 bases, J lost 5 bases, and 12 bases lay in between. The CDR3 contains 14 residues. In the study's own analysis: Scientists estimated how many nucleated cells there were by amplifying reference gene primers. Clones were sequenced by immunoSEQ multiplex PCR, and TCRdb holds only the in-frame ones, with some missing. V and J calls and clone size are those listed in that table; D and trimming were worked out from the DNA. Of some 210,000 clones listed, roughly 81% are singletons. The genes are TRBV5-4 and TRBJ2-2, with D perhaps TRBD2 (7 bases). Sequencing input: peripheral blood. This clonotype originated in a woman aged 65 to 85 with active or convalescent COVID-19. DNA of the CDR3: TGTGCCAGCAGCCTTGGGAGGGGGACCGGGGAGCTGTTTTTT. This sequence encodes CASSLGRGTGELFF.